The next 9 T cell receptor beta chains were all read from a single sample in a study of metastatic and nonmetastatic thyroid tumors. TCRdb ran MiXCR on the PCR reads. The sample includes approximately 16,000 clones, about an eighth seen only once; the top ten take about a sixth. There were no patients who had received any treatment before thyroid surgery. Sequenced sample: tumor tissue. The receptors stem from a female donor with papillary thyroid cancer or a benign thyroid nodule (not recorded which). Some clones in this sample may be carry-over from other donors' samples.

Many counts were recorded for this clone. The CDR3 sequence: CSARGLAGGAGELFF. In DNA, the CDR3 is TGCAGCGCGCGGGGTTTAGCGGGAGGCGCCGGGGAGCTGTTTTTT. The J gene is TRBJ2-2, the V gene TRBV29-1; 10 nucleotides agree with TRBD2. Trimming cost V 7 bases and J 6 bases; bases outside gene matches: 11. The CDR3 runs to 15 residues. Germline V gives CDR1 SQVTM, CDR2 ANQGSEA.

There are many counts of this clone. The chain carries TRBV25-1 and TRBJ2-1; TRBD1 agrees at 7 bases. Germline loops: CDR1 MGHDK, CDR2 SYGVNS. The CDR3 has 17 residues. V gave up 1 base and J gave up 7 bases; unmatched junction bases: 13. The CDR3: CASSEWLDRAPQNEQFF. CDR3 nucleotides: TGTGCCAGCAGTGAATGGTTAGACAGGGCTCCCCAGAATGAGCAGTTCTTC.

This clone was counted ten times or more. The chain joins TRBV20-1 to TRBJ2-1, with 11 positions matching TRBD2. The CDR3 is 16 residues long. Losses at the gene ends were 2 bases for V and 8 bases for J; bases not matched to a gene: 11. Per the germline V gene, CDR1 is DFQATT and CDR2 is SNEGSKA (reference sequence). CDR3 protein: CSARRLAGTLFDEQFF. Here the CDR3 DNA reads TGCAGTGCTAGACGACTAGCGGGGACCCTGTTCGATGAGCAGTTCTTC.

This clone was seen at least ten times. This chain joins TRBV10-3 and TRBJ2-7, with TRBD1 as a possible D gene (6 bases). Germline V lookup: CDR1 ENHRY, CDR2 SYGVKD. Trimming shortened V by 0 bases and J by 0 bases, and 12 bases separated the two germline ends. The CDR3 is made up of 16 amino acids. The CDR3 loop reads CAISESPSDSSYEQYF. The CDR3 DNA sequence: TGTGCCATCAGTGAGTCACCTTCGGACAGCTCCTACGAGCAGTACTTC.

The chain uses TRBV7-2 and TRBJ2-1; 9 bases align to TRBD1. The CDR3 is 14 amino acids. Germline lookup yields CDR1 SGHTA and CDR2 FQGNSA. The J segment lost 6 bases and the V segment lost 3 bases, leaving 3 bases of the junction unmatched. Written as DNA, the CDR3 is TGTGCCAGCAGCTTGGACAGGGGTGGCAATGAGCAGTTCTTC. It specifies CASSLDRGGNEQFF.

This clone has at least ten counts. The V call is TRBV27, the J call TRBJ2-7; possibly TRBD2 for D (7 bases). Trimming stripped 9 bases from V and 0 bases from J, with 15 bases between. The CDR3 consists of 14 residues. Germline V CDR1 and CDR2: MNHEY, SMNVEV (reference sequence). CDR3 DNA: TGTGCCAGGGCGAGGGGGGGGGGCTCCTACGAGCAGTACTTC. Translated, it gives CARARGGGSYEQYF.

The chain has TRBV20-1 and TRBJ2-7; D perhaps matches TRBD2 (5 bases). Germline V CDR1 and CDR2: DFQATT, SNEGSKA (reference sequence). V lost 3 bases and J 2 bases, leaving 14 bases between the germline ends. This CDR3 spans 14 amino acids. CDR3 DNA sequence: TGCAGTGCTAGTCTCGGACTGGGGACCTACGAGCAGTACTTC. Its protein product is CSASLGLGTYEQYF.

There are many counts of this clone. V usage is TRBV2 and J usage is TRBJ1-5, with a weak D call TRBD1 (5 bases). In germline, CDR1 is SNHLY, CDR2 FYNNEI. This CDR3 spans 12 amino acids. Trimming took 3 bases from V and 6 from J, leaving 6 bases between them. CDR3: CASSEQGQPQHF. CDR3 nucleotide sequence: TGTGCCAGCAGTGAGCAGGGTCAGCCCCAGCATTTT.

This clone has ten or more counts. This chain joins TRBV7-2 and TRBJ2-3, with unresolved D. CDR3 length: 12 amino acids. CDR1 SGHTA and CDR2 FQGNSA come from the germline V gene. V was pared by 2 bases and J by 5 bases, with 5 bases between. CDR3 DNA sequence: TGTGCCAGCAGCTTATTGATAGATACGCAGTATTTT. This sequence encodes CASSLLIDTQYF. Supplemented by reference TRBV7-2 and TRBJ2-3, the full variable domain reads GAGVSQSPSNKVTEKGKDVELRCDPISGHTALYWYRQSLGQGLEFLIYFQGNSAPDKSGLPSDRFSAERTGGSVSTLTIQRTQQEDSAVYLCASSLLIDTQYFGPGTRLTVL.